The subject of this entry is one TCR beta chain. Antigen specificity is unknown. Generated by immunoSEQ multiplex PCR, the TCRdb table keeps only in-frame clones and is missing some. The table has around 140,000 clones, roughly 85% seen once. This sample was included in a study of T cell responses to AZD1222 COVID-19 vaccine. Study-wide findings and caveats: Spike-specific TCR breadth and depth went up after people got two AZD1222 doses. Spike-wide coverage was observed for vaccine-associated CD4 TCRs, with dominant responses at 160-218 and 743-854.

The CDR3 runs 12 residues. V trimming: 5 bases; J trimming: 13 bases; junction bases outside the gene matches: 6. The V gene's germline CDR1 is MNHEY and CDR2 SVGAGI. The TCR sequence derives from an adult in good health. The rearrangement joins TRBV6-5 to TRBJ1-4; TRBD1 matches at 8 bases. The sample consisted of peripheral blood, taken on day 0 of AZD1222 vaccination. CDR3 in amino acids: CASSPGQGLLFF. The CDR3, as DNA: TGTGCCAGCAGTCCTGGACAGGGCCTACTGTTTTTT.